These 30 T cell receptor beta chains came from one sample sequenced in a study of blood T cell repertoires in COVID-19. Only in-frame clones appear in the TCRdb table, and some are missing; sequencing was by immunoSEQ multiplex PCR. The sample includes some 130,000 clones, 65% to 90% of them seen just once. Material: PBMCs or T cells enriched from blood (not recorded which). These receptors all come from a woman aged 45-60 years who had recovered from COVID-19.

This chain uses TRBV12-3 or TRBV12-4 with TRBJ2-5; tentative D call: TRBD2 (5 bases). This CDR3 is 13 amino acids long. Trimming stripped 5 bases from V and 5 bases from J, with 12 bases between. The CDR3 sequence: CASSRTQPETQYF. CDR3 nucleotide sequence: TGTGCCAGCAGTCGGACTCAGCCGGAGACCCAGTACTTC.

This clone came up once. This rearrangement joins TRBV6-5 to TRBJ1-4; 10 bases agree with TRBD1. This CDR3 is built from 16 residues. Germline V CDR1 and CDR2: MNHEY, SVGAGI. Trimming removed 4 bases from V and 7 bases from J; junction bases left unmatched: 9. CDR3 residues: CASSSSRDRGGEKLFF. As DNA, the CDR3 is TGTGCCAGCAGTTCGTCCCGGGACAGGGGCGGTGAAAAACTGTTTTTT.

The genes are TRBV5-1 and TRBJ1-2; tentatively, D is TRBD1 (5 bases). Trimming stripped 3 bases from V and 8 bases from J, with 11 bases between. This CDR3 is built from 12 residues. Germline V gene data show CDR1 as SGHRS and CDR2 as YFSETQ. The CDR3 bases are TGCGCCAGCAGCTCGGAGGGGTCCGGCTACACCTTC. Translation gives CASSSEGSGYTF.

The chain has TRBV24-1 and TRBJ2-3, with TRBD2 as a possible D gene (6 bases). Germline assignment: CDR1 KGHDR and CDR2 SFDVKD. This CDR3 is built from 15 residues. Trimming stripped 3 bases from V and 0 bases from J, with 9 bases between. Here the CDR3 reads CATSDAGSSTDTQYF. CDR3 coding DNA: TGTGCCACCAGTGATGCGGGATCTAGCACAGATACGCAGTATTTT.

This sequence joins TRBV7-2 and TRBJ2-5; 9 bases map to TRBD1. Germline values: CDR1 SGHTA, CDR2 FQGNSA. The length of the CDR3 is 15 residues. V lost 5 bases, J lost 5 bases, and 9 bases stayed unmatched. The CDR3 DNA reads TGTGCCAGCAGCCCGGGGACAGGGTTCAGGGAGACCCAGTACTTC. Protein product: CASSPGTGFRETQYF.

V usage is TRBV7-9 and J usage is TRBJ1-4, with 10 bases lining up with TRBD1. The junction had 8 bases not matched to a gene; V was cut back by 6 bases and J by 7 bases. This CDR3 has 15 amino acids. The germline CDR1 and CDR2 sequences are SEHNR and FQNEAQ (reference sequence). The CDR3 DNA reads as TGTGCCAGCAGTCTCCTGGGACAGGGGTTTGAAAAACTGTTTTTT. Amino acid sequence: CASSLLGQGFEKLFF.

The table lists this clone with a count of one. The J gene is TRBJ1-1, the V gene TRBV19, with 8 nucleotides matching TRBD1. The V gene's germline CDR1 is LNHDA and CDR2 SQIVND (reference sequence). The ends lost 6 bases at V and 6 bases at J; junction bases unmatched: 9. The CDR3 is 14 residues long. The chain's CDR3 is CASSPNRGGPEAFF. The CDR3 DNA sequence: TGTGCCAGTAGCCCGAACAGGGGGGGACCTGAAGCTTTCTTT.

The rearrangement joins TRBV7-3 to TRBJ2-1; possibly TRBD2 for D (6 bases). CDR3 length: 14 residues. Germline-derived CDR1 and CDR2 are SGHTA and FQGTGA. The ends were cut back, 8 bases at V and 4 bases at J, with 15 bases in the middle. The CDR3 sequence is CASGRREGYNEQFF. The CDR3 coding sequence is TGTGCCAGCGGGAGGAGGGAAGGATACAATGAGCAGTTCTTC.

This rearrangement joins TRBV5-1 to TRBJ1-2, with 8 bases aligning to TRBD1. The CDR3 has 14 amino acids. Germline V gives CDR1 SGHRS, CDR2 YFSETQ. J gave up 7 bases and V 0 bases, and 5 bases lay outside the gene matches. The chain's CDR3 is CASSLGRQGSGYTF. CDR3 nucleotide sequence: TGCGCCAGCAGCTTGGGACGACAGGGGAGTGGCTACACCTTC.

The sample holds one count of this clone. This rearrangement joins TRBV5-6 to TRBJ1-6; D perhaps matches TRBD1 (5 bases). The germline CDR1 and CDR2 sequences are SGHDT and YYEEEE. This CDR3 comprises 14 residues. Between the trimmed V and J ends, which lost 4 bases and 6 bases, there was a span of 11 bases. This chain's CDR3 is CASSRGELNSPLHF. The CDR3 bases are TGTGCCAGCAGCCGGGGGGAGCTTAATTCACCCCTCCACTTT.

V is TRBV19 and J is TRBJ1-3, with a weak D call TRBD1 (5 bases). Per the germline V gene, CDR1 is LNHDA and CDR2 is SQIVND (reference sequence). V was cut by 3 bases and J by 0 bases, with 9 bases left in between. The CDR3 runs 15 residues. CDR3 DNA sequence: TGTGCCAGTAGTATTCAGGGTCACTCTGGAAACACCATATATTTT. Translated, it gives CASSIQGHSGNTIYF. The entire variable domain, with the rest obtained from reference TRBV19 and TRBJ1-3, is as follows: DGGITQSPKYLFRKEGQNVTLSCEQNLNHDAMYWYRQDPGQGLRLIYYSQIVNDFQKGDIAEGYSVSREKKESFPLTVTSAQKNPTAFYLCASSIQGHSGNTIYFGEGSWLTVV.

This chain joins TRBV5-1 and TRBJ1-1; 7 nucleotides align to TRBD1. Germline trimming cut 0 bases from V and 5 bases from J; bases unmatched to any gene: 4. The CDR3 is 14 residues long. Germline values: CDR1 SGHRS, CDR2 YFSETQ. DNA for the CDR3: TGCGCCAGCAGCTTGGACAGGGGCGGAACTGAAGCTTTCTTT. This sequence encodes CASSLDRGGTEAFF.

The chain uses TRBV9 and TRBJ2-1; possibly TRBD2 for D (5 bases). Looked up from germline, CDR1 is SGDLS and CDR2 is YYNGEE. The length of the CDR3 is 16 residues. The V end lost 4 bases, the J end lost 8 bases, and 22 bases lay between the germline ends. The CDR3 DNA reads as TGTGCCAGCAGCACTCTGGGCGGGCCCGGGGTCCATGAGCAGTTCTTC. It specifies CASSTLGGPGVHEQFF.

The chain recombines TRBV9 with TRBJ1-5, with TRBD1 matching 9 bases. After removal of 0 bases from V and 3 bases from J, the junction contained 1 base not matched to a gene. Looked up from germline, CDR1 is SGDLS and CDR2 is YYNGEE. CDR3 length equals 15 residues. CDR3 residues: CASSVDRGLNQPQHF. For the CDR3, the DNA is TGTGCCAGCAGCGTAGACAGGGGGCTCAATCAGCCCCAGCATTTT. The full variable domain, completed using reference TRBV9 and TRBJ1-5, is DSGVTQTPKHLITATGQRVTLRCSPRSGDLSVYWYQQSLDQGLQFLIQYYNGEERAKGNILERFSAQQFPDLHSELNLSSLELGDSALYFCASSVDRGLNQPQHFGDGTRLSIL.

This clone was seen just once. Written as DNA, the CDR3 is TGTGCCAGCAGTGAAGGGGGGACAGGAAGCTACGAGCAGTACTTC. Its translation is CASSEGGTGSYEQYF. The chain uses TRBV6-1 and TRBJ2-7; 8 positions match TRBD1. This CDR3 is 15 amino acids long. Germline values: CDR1 MNHNS, CDR2 SASEGT. With V trimmed by 1 base and J by 3 bases, 5 bases remained unmatched.

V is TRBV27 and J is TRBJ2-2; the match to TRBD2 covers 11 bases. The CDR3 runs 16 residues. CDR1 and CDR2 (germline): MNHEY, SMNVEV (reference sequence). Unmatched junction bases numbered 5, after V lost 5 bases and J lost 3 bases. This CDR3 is CASSPRTSGYTGELFF. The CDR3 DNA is TGTGCCAGCAGTCCCAGGACTAGCGGGTACACCGGGGAGCTGTTTTTT.

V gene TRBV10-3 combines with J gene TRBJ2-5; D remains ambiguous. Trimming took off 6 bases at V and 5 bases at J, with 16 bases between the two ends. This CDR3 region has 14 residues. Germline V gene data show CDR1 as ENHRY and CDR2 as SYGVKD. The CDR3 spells CAISQQGYGETQYF. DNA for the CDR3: TGTGCCATCAGCCAGCAAGGTTACGGGGAGACCCAGTACTTC.

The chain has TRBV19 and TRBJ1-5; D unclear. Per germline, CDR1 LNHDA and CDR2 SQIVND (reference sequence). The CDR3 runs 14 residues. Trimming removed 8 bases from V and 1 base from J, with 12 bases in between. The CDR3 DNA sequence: TGTGCCAGTTTTGGGAGGCAGAGCAATCAGCCCCAGCATTTT. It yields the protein CASFGRQSNQPQHF.

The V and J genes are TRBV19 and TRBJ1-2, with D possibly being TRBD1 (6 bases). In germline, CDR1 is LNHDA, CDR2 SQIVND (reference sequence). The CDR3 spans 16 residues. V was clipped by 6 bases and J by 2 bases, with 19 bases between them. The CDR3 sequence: CASRGTGGPYNYGYTF. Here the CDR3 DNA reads TGTGCCAGTAGGGGGACGGGGGGGCCCTACAACTATGGCTACACCTTC.

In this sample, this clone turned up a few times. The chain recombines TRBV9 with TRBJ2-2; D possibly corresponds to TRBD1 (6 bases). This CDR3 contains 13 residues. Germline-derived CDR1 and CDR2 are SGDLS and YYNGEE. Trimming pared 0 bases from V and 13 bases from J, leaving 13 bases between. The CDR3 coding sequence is TGTGCCAGCAGCGTAGGACAGGAAGGAGTGCTGTTTTTT. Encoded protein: CASSVGQEGVLFF. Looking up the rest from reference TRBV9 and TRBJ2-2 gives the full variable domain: DSGVTQTPKHLITATGQRVTLRCSPRSGDLSVYWYQQSLDQGLQFLIQYYNGEERAKGNILERFSAQQFPDLHSELNLSSLELGDSALYFCASSVGQEGVLFFGEGSRLTVL.

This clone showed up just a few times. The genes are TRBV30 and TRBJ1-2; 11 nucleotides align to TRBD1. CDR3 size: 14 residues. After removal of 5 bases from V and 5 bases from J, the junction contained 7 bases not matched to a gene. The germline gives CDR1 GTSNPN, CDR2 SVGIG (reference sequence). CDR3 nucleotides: TGTGCCTGGGCCCGGACAGGGGGCGGGTATGGCTACACCTTC. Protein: CAWARTGGGYGYTF.

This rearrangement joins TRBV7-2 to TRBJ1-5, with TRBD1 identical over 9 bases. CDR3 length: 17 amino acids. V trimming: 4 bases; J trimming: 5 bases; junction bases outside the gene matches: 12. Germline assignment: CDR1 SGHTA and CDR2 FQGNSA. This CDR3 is CASSSTTGQGLDQPQHF. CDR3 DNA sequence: TGTGCCAGCAGCTCGACGACGGGACAGGGTTTGGATCAGCCCCAGCATTTT.

The CDR3 sequence is CASSPTLNTEAFF. CDR3 nucleotides: TGTGCCAGCAGCCCAACTCTGAACACTGAAGCTTTCTTT. The gene calls are TRBV7-3 and TRBJ1-1; no reliable D call. Trimming took 5 bases from V and 0 from J, leaving 7 bases between them. Germline-derived CDR1 and CDR2 are SGHTA and FQGTGA. This CDR3 region has 13 residues.

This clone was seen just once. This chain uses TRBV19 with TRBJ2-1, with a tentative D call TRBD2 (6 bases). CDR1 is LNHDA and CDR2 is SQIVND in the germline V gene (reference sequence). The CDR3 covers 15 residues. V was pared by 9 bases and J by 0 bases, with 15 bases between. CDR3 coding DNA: TGTGCCAGCGCCTCTAGCGAGAGCTCCTACAATGAGCAGTTCTTC. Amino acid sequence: CASASSESSYNEQFF.

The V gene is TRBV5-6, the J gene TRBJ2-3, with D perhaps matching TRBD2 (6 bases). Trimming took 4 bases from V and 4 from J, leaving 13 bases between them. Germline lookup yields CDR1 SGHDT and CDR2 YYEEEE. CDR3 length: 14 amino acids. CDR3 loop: CASSDTSSPDTQYF. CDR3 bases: TGTGCCAGCAGCGACACTAGCAGCCCAGATACGCAGTATTTT.

The CDR3 DNA reads TGTGCCAGCAGATCTGACAGTCTGTACTATGGCTACACCTTC. Translating gives CASRSDSLYYGYTF. J is TRBJ1-2 and V is TRBV5-4, with TRBD1 as a possible D gene (5 bases). Germline V lookup: CDR1 SGHNT, CDR2 YYREEE (reference sequence). Trimming removed 5 bases from V and 3 bases from J, with 14 bases in between. This CDR3 comprises 14 residues.

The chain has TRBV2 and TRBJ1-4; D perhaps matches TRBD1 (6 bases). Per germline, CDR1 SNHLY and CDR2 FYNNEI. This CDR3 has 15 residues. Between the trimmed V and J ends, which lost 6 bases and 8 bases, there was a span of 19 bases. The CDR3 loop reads CASRETGAKVEKLFF. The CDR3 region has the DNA TGTGCCAGCAGGGAGACAGGCGCGAAGGTGGAAAAACTGTTTTTT.

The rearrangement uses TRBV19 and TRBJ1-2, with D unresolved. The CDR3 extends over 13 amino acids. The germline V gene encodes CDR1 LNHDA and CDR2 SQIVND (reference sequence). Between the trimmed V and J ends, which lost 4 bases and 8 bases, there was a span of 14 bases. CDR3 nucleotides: TGTGCCAGTAGTACCCCGAGAGCTCGGGGCTACACCTTC. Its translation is CASSTPRARGYTF.

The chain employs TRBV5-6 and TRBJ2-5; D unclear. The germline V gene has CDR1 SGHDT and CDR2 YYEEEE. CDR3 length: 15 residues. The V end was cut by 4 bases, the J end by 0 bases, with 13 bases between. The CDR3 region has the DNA TGTGCCAGCAGCCCCAAACAGTGGTACCAAGAGACCCAGTACTTC. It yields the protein CASSPKQWYQETQYF. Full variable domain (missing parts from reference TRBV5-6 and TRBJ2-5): DAGVTQSPTHLIKTRGQQVTLRCSPKSGHDTVSWYQQALGQGPQFIFQYYEEEERQRGNFPDRFSGHQFPNYSSELNVNALLLGDSALYLCASSPKQWYQETQYFGPGTRLLVL.

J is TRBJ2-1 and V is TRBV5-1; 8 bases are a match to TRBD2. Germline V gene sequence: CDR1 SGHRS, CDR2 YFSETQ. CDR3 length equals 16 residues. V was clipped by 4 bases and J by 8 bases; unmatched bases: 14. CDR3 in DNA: TGCGCCAGCAGCATCCCTCGGCGGGGGGCCGGCGATGAGCAGTTCTTC. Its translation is CASSIPRRGAGDEQFF.